This TCR beta chain is drawn from a study of T cell repertoires in cytomegalovirus infection. Background on the study: Recently identified HLA-C-restricted and well-studied HLA-B-restricted CMV epitopes were used. CMV infection plus the matching HLA type was flagged by public TCR beta signatures. General observations from the study: Of the TCR beta families, the public ones yielded a cumulative frequency that identified carriers of CMV plus the relevant HLA. It was HLA-C-restricted CMV-specific TCR beta clonotypes that dominated the response ex vivo.

Each CDR3 protein is one row after TCRdb ran MiXCR on the reads. The table lists about 830,000 distinct CDR3 sequences, roughly 33% of them singletons. In this sample, this clonotype turned up a few times. What it binds is unknown. The V and J ends lost 7 bases and 5 bases, in that order; junction bases with no gene match: 8. The CDR3 totals 14 residues. Germline assignment: CDR1 WSHSY and CDR2 SAAADI. The TCR originated in a human donor in good health (CMV status not recorded). Some clones in this sample may be carry-over from other donors' samples. V usage is TRBV10-2 and J usage is TRBJ1-5; the match to TRBD1 covers 7 bases. The source material was cultured CD8+ T cells from PBMCs, sampled from culture after CMV antigen stimulation. This CDR3 is CASNVNRGDQPQHF. DNA for the CDR3: TGCGCCAGCAACGTAAACAGGGGAGATCAGCCCCAGCATTTT.